The present TCR beta chain was sequenced within a study of shared clonotypes between healthy human individuals. TCRdb's copy holds only in-frame clones and misses some; the assay was immunoSEQ multiplex PCR. The table records roughly 1,100,000 clones, around 76% of them present only once. V lost 9 bases, J lost 5 bases, and 13 bases lay in between. The CDR3 has 12 amino acids. The chain joins TRBV23-1 to TRBJ2-5; D remains unclear. TRBV23-1 is an open reading frame, and its role is uncertain. The TCR originated in a man aged 18 to 29 in good health. Sequencing used memory CD4+ T cells sorted from blood. Subset: CD45RA-negative fraction. DNA of the CDR3: TGCGCCAGTCGGCCTGTCAGGGAGACCCAGTACTTC. Its protein product is CASRPVRETQYF.